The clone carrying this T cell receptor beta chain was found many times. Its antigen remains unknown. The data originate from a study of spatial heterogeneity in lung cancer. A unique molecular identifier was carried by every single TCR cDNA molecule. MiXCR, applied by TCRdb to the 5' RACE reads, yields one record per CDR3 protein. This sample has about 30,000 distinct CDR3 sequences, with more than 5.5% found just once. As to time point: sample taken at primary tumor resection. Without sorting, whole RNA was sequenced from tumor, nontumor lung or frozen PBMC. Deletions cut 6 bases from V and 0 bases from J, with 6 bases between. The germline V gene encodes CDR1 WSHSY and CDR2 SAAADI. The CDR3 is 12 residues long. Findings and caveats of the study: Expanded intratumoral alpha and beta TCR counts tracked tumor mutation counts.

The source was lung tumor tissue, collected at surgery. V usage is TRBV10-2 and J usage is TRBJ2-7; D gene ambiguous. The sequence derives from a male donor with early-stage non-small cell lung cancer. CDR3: CASSLSSYEQYF. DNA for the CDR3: TGCGCCAGCAGCCTGAGCTCCTACGAGCAGTACTTC.